This paragraph covers one T cell receptor beta chain sequence. This clone was detected a few times. No antigen is known for it. The record has no base qualities; no much larger clone is one base away. Cut back by 5 bases and 0 bases, the V and J ends lie 8 bases apart. The CDR3 has 13 amino acids, counting the end cysteine and phenylalanine. Just CDR3 DNA is preserved here, 39 bases in frame from base 1. Looking up the germline V gene yields CDR1 SQVTM and CDR2 ANQGSEA. For each enrolled patient, mismatch repair deficiency was established using either polymerase chain reaction or immunohistochemistry. TCR sequencing was carried out for a few patients who responded to pembrolizumab therapy. In the phase II trial, pembrolizumab PD-1 blockade was tested prospectively in advanced mismatch repair-deficient cancers, no matter which tissue of origin the cancers came from. Serial peripheral blood T cell samples were collected before and at multiple times after starting PD-1 blockade. Blood sampling times were expressed in weeks after the first pembrolizumab dose.

This sample stems from a study of PD-1 blockade in mismatch repair-deficient tumors (dated by TCRdb to about 2017). The study in broad terms: Between September 2013 and September 2016, the trial enrolled around 86 consecutive patients with 12 mismatch repair-deficient cancer types, every one of whom had been previously treated and was progressing. Deep sequencing of TCR CDR3 regions was used to track tumor-associated T cell clones in peripheral blood of patients responding to PD-1 blockade. The investigation overall reported the following: After pembrolizumab, tumor-resident clones, which were often undetectable in blood before treatment, expanded rapidly and then contracted, generally ahead of radiologic responses.

The library was made by the immunoSEQ multiplex PCR assay. TCRdb's version of the immuneACCESS table is confined to in-frame rearrangements and falls short of the full clone set. An unresolved V gene accounts for under half of the shortfall where checked; the remainder is of unknown origin. The sample yields 80,000 to 130,000 clones; approximately 80% were counted once. The ten biggest clones cover 6.3% of the sample. The chain couples TRBV29-1 to TRBJ1-3; the D gene identity is not certain. The source of this sequence is an adult with mismatch repair-deficient cancer. The starting material was peripheral blood, obtained less than 37 weeks after starting pembrolizumab. The CDR3 corresponds to CSVTRSSGNTIYF. The bases are TGCAGCGTTACGAGGAGCTCTGGAAACACCATATATTTT. When the CDR3 is completed using the reference TRBV29-1 and TRBJ1-3 genes on either side, the full variable domain is SAVISQKPSRDICQRGTSLTIQCQVDSQVTMMFWYRQQPGQSLTLIATANQGSEATYESGFVIDKFPISRPNLTFSTLTVSNMSPEDSSIYLCSVTRSSGNTIYFGEGSWLTVV.